What follows are 26 T cell receptor beta chains derived from one specimen sequenced in a study of blood T cell repertoires in COVID-19. TCRdb's table, derived via immunoSEQ multiplex PCR, lists solely in-frame clones and lacks some. The sample consists of roughly 130,000 clones, approximately 84% of them appearing once. The material sequenced was PBMCs or T cells enriched from blood (not recorded which). Receptor source: a woman between 50 and 59 years old with acute COVID-19.

The chain recombines TRBV24-1 with TRBJ2-2; 8 nucleotides match TRBD1. There are 15 residues in the CDR3. The germline V gene encodes CDR1 KGHDR and CDR2 SFDVKD. V dropped 3 bases and J dropped 4; count of bases not matched to a gene: 3. The CDR3 here is CATSDPRGRTGELFF. CDR3 DNA: TGTGCCACCAGTGATCCCAGGGGGCGCACCGGGGAGCTGTTTTTT.

V gene TRBV25-1 combines with J gene TRBJ1-4; D unclear. The CDR3 runs to 13 residues. V dropped 5 bases and J dropped 2 bases, with 6 bases sitting between them. Germline loops: CDR1 MGHDK, CDR2 SYGVNS. Written as DNA, the CDR3 is TGTGCCAGCAGTTACACCACTAATGAAAAACTGTTTTTT. Its translation is CASSYTTNEKLFF.

The V and J genes are TRBV6-5 and TRBJ1-1; 7 bases are a match to TRBD1. J was trimmed by 0 bases and V by 6 bases; bases with no gene match: 7. The CDR3 spans 15 residues. The germline V gene encodes CDR1 MNHEY and CDR2 SVGAGI. The CDR3 nucleotides read TGTGCCAGCAGATCAGGGGGAAACATGAACACTGAAGCTTTCTTT. It codes for CASRSGGNMNTEAFF.

This chain links TRBV19 with TRBJ1-1; no clear D. Germline loops: CDR1 LNHDA, CDR2 SQIVND (reference sequence). Trimming took off 3 bases at V and 3 bases at J, with 8 bases between the two ends. There are 13 residues in the CDR3. CDR3 sequence (DNA): TGTGCCAGTAGTATGTACAGATACACTGAAGCTTTCTTT. Translating it yields CASSMYRYTEAFF.

The gene calls are TRBV10-3 and TRBJ1-5, with TRBD1 matching 9 bases. V dropped 2 bases and J dropped 4; count of bases not matched to a gene: 3. Germline loops: CDR1 ENHRY, CDR2 SYGVKD. The CDR3 contains 15 residues. The chain's CDR3 is CAISEDRGFNQPQHF. The CDR3 region has the DNA TGTGCCATCAGTGAGGACAGGGGGTTTAATCAGCCCCAGCATTTT.

This chain connects TRBV6-5 to TRBJ1-6; D remains ambiguous. V was clipped by 8 bases and J by 8 bases, with 13 bases between them. There are 13 residues in the CDR3. From germline, CDR1 is MNHEY and CDR2 SVGAGI. In DNA, the CDR3 is TGTGCCAGCCATGAGTGGCGGGATTCACCCCTCCACTTT. Translated, it gives CASHEWRDSPLHF.

V usage is TRBV5-1 and J usage is TRBJ2-2; D is unclear. V was cut by 6 bases and J by 6 bases, with 15 bases left in between. Germline V gives CDR1 SGHRS, CDR2 YFSETQ. CDR3 length: 14 residues. The CDR3 sequence: CASTHDLTAGELFF. The DNA for the CDR3 is TGCGCCAGCACCCATGATCTCACGGCCGGGGAGCTGTTTTTT.

The chain employs TRBV3-1 (or the pseudogene TRBV3-2) and TRBJ2-6; the D gene is possibly TRBD1 (5 bases). Germline CDR1 reads LGHDT; CDR2 reads YNNKEL (reference sequence). This CDR3 contains 14 residues. Trimming stripped 3 bases from V and 3 bases from J, with 6 bases between. In nucleotides, the CDR3 is TGTGCCAGCAGCCACCAGGGTGGGGCCAACGTCCTGACTTTC. Its translation: CASSHQGGANVLTF.

The gene calls are TRBV5-1 and TRBJ2-7; 9 bases map to TRBD1. Germline values: CDR1 SGHRS, CDR2 YFSETQ. The CDR3 loop spans 14 amino acids. Germline trimming cut 4 bases from V and 6 bases from J; bases unmatched to any gene: 8. The CDR3: CASSPGQGPAEQYF. CDR3 coding DNA: TGCGCCAGCAGCCCGGGACAGGGCCCCGCCGAGCAGTACTTC.

This chain links TRBV29-1 with TRBJ2-1, with TRBD1 identical over 7 bases. J lost 0 bases, V lost 4 bases, and 3 bases had no gene match. This CDR3 contains 14 residues. The germline gives CDR1 SQVTM, CDR2 ANQGSEA. The CDR3 nucleotides are TGCAGCGTTGCCAGGACAGGCTCCTACAATGAGCAGTTCTTC. Translated, it gives CSVARTGSYNEQFF.

This sequence joins TRBV5-6 and TRBJ2-5; D call uncertain. CDR1 and CDR2 (germline): SGHDT, YYEEEE. V was clipped by 1 base and J by 2 bases, with 12 bases between them. This CDR3 is 15 amino acids long. DNA for the CDR3: TGTGCCAGCAGCTTGCCGGGTCCCGCTCAAGAGACCCAGTACTTC. This encodes CASSLPGPAQETQYF.

The genes are TRBV2 and TRBJ2-3; the match to TRBD2 covers 7 bases. This CDR3 has 15 residues. Germline V gives CDR1 SNHLY, CDR2 FYNNEI. Unmatched junction bases numbered 8, after V lost 3 bases and J lost 5 bases. CDR3 residues: CASSERGRREDTQYF. Written as DNA, the CDR3 is TGTGCCAGCAGTGAGCGGGGGAGAAGGGAAGATACGCAGTATTTT.

This clone was seen more than once but under ten times. The rearrangement joins TRBV15 to TRBJ1-3; TRBD1 aligns across 7 bases. The CDR3 runs 18 residues. V gave up 1 base and J gave up 1 base; unmatched junction bases: 10. Looked up from germline, CDR1 is LNHNV and CDR2 is YYDKDF (reference sequence). CDR3 region: CATSRGAIDRVSGNTIYF. The DNA for the CDR3 is TGTGCCACCAGCAGAGGGGCGATCGACAGGGTTTCTGGAAACACCATATATTTT. Drawing the rest from reference TRBV15 and TRBJ1-3, the complete variable domain is DAMVIQNPRYQVTQFGKPVTLSCSQTLNHNVMYWYQQKSSQAPKLLFHYYDKDFNNEADTPDNFQSRRPNTSFCFLDIRSPGLGDTAMYLCATSRGAIDRVSGNTIYFGEGSWLTVV.

This chain joins TRBV12-3 or TRBV12-4 and TRBJ2-1; 9 positions agree with TRBD2. The CDR3 sequence is 13 residues long. V lost 10 bases, J lost 9 bases, and 10 bases stayed unmatched. CDR3 nucleotide sequence: TGTGCCATTGAAGCGGGAGGATCTTCTGAGCAGTTCTTC. Its translation: CAIEAGGSSEQFF.

The chain has TRBV5-1 and TRBJ2-7; D is perhaps TRBD2 (6 bases). The germline gives CDR1 SGHRS, CDR2 YFSETQ. V was clipped by 1 base and J by 5 bases, with 16 bases between them. The CDR3 is 15 amino acids. The CDR3 coding sequence is TGCGCCAGCAGCTTGCCCGGCAGGGAGGTCCACGAGCAGTACTTC. Encoded protein: CASSLPGREVHEQYF.

Comment on this clone: Germline is not matched at one junction end, which may reflect a read error. The chain carries TRBV6-5 and TRBJ1-2, with 7 bases identical to TRBD1. Germline V lookup: CDR1 MNHEY, CDR2 SVGAGI. The CDR3 has 15 amino acids. CDR3 DNA: TGTGCCAGCAGTAACTCCCGACAGGGTGCATTTGGCTACACCTTC. Translation gives CASSNSRQGAFGYTF.

V and J are TRBV7-9 and TRBJ2-2, with D possibly TRBD1 on 6 matching bases. The V gene's germline CDR1 is SEHNR and CDR2 FQNEAQ (reference sequence). V lost 8 bases and J 2 bases, leaving 12 bases between the germline ends. There are 14 residues in the CDR3. This CDR3 is CASERGGNTGELFF. The CDR3, as DNA: TGTGCCAGCGAGCGAGGGGGTAACACCGGGGAGCTGTTTTTT.

V gene TRBV19 combines with J gene TRBJ2-7, with a weak D call TRBD2 (6 bases). Looked up from germline, CDR1 is LNHDA and CDR2 is SQIVND (reference sequence). There are 14 residues in the CDR3. V was cut by 5 bases and J by 1 base, with 12 bases left in between. The CDR3: CASSFGTPSYEQYF. The CDR3 region has the DNA TGTGCCAGTAGTTTCGGGACTCCTTCCTACGAGCAGTACTTC.

The chain links TRBV7-2 to TRBJ2-2, with a weak D call TRBD1 (5 bases). This CDR3 is built from 12 residues. Trimming removed 5 bases at V and 6 bases at J, with 7 bases between. Germline V gene lookup returns CDR1 SGHTA and CDR2 FQGNSA. CDR3 nucleotides: TGTGCCAGCAGCCCGACAGCCGGGGAGCTGTTTTTT. This translates into CASSPTAGELFF.

The chain links TRBV29-1 to TRBJ2-3, with 8 nucleotides matching TRBD2. CDR3 length equals 15 residues. Germline CDR1 reads SQVTM; CDR2 reads ANQGSEA. The V gene end was trimmed by 2 bases and the J gene end by 2 bases; junction bases not matched to a gene: 6. The CDR3 reads CSVELAGGLTDTQYF. In DNA form, the CDR3 reads TGCAGCGTTGAATTGGCGGGAGGTCTCACAGATACGCAGTATTTT.

The V call is TRBV9, the J call TRBJ2-1; tentatively, D is TRBD1 (5 bases). V was trimmed by 0 bases and J by 2 bases, leaving 9 bases between them. This CDR3 is built from 15 residues. Germline CDR1 and CDR2: SGDLS and YYNGEE. CDR3 in amino acids: CASSVEPTAYNEQFF. The CDR3 DNA reads TGTGCCAGCAGCGTAGAGCCGACAGCCTACAATGAGCAGTTCTTC. The full variable domain, with the rest looked up from reference TRBV9 and TRBJ2-1, is DSGVTQTPKHLITATGQRVTLRCSPRSGDLSVYWYQQSLDQGLQFLIQYYNGEERAKGNILERFSAQQFPDLHSELNLSSLELGDSALYFCASSVEPTAYNEQFFGPGTRLTVL.

This chain uses TRBV5-1 with TRBJ2-1, with a possible D match to TRBD2 (5 bases). Per germline, CDR1 SGHRS and CDR2 YFSETQ. This CDR3 contains 12 residues. V was pared by 4 bases and J by 8 bases, with 10 bases between. CDR3 residues: CASSEGRDEQFF. The CDR3 DNA sequence: TGCGCCAGCAGCGAGGGTCGGGATGAGCAGTTCTTC. Combining the CDR3 with reference TRBV5-1 and TRBJ2-1 gives the whole variable domain KAGVTQTPRYLIKTRGQQVTLSCSPISGHRSVSWYQQTPGQGLQFLFEYFSETQRNKGNFPGRFSGRQFSNSRSEMNVSTLELGDSALYLCASSEGRDEQFFGPGTRLTVL.

The J gene is TRBJ2-1, the V gene TRBV5-4, with TRBD1 matching over 7 bases. The germline gives CDR1 SGHNT, CDR2 YYREEE (reference sequence). This CDR3 is 16 amino acids long. Losses at the gene ends were 0 bases for V and 6 bases for J; bases not matched to a gene: 9. Written as DNA, the CDR3 is TGTGCCAGCAGCTTGGACCGGGACAGAAACTCCAATGAGCAGTTCTTC. This sequence encodes CASSLDRDRNSNEQFF.

This chain uses TRBV19 with TRBJ2-5; 7 bases align to TRBD2. The trim removed 0 bases at V and 4 bases at J, leaving 11 bases unmatched. Per the germline V gene, CDR1 is LNHDA and CDR2 is SQIVND (reference sequence). The CDR3 extends over 17 amino acids. The DNA of the CDR3 is TGTGCCAGTAGTATAGATCTGGCGGGAGCAGGAGTAGAGACCCAGTACTTC. Translating gives CASSIDLAGAGVETQYF.

The V gene is TRBV24-1, the J gene TRBJ2-5; 10 nucleotides align to TRBD2. The CDR3 spans 17 residues. Unmatched junction bases numbered 8, after V lost 2 bases and J lost 3 bases. CDR1 KGHDR and CDR2 SFDVKD come from the germline V gene. CDR3 in DNA: TGTGCCACCAGTGATTCGAGGACTAGCGGAGGAAAAGAGACCCAGTACTTC. It encodes CATSDSRTSGGKETQYF.

As DNA, the CDR3 is TGTGCCAGCAGCCAACGGGAGGGCCCCGGGGAGCTGTTTTTT. It specifies CASSQREGPGELFF. The chain has TRBV3-1 (or the pseudogene TRBV3-2) and TRBJ2-2, with 8 bases that match TRBD2. The V and J ends lost 2 bases and 6 bases, in that order; junction bases with no gene match: 2. Germline assignment: CDR1 LGHDT and CDR2 YNNKEL (reference sequence). The CDR3 runs 14 residues.